This T cell receptor (beta chain) was identified during a study of shared clonotypes between healthy human individuals. Study in general: Two women and a few men aged 18 to 49 served as donors. CD4 naive cells filled three plates per donor, CD4 memory three, CD8 naive two and CD8 memory one.

Germline trimming cut 4 bases from V and 1 base from J; bases unmatched to any gene: 7. CDR3 length: 16 residues. Germline V gives CDR1 MGHRA, CDR2 YSYEKL. Template for every sorted-subset replicate PCR totaled 150 to 250 ng DNA, 25,000 to 30,000 T cell genomes. This table comes from immunoSEQ multiplex PCR, and its TCRdb copy is limited to in-frame clones, with some not included. The sample consists of roughly 2.5 million clones, around nine tenths of them appearing once. Healthy and HIV-negative, the adult donors had no recent acute infections or vaccinations. The V gene is TRBV4-1, the J gene TRBJ2-3; 8 nucleotides match TRBD1. This receptor was identified in a man between 18 and 29 years old in good health. What was sequenced was naive CD4+ T cells sorted from blood. Subset of the sample: CD45RA+ positively selected. In DNA form, the CDR3 reads TGCGCCAGCAGCCGACGGACAGGGTTTGGCACAGATACGCAGTATTTT. It translates to CASSRRTGFGTDTQYF.